This T cell receptor beta chain was found in a study of T cell responses to AZD1222 COVID-19 vaccine. General study results and limits: Baseline seropositivity occurred in only 5 or 6 AZD1222 recipients. Repertoires were sampled only after the peak T cell response. Most donors were white British, females outnumbered males, and clonal diversity was possibly underestimated. CD4 TCRs associated with vaccination spanned spike, dominating at 160-218 and 743-854.

This clone was found a few times. The antigen is undetermined. Only in-frame clones appear in the TCRdb table, and some are missing; sequencing was by immunoSEQ multiplex PCR. In the table there are more than 130,000 clones, approximately 90% of which are singletons. Sequences were derived from peripheral blood, sampled on day 0 of AZD1222 vaccination. The receptor was derived from an adult in good health.

The CDR3 is CASSSRTSGGYEQYF. CDR3 nucleotides: TGTGCCAGCAGTTCACGGACTAGCGGGGGCTACGAGCAGTACTTC. This chain links TRBV27 with TRBJ2-7; TRBD2 matches 13 bases. The CDR3 has 15 amino acids. The V gene end was trimmed by 4 bases and the J gene end by 3 bases; junction bases not matched to a gene: 3. CDR1 MNHEY and CDR2 SMNVEV come from the germline V gene (reference sequence).